This T cell receptor beta chain was sequenced during a study of shared clonotypes between healthy human individuals. This CDR3 contains 13 residues. CDR1 and CDR2 (germline): SGHTA, FQGNSA. V lost 1 base and J lost 6, with 9 bases in between. The assay was immunoSEQ multiplex PCR, and TCRdb's table has in-frame clones only and misses some. Of roughly 2,000,000 clones in the sample, 93% were seen once. In the naive CD8 group, cells lacked CD45RO and were positively selected for CCR7, so terminally differentiated effector memory CD45RA+ cells were left out. All participating donors were Caucasian adults from Nashville, Tennessee.

The rearrangement joins TRBV7-2 to TRBJ1-1; no clear D gene. The sample consisted of naive CD8+ T cells from PBMCs. The clonotype originates from a man between 18 and 29 years old in good health. Some clones in this sample may be carry-over from other donors' samples. The CDR3 here is CASSLGRRAEAFF. In DNA form, the CDR3 reads TGTGCCAGCAGCTTAGGCCGGAGAGCTGAAGCTTTCTTT.